What follows are 2 T cell receptor beta chains derived from one specimen sequenced in a study of memory CD4+ T cells and cytomegalovirus serostatus. Profiled with immunoSEQ multiplex PCR; TCRdb holds only in-frame clones, not every one. The sample gives tens of thousands of clones, over 65% of which show up once; about 2.7% is in the top ten. Single viable CD3+CD4+CD8-CD45RO+ cells were sorted as the memory CD4+ T cells. Sequencing was performed on memory CD4+ T cells from blood. These receptors were collected from an adult in good health and CMV-seropositive.

CDR3 in DNA: TGTGCCAGCAGTTCTCGGGCCGACAATGAGCAGTTCTTC. Its translation: CASSSRADNEQFF. The V gene is TRBV2, the J gene TRBJ2-1; no definite D call. Germline lookup yields CDR1 SNHLY and CDR2 FYNNEI. Trimming stripped 5 bases from V and 5 bases from J, with 10 bases between. The CDR3 length is 13 residues.

The chain has TRBV10-3 and TRBJ2-7; 8 nucleotides line up with TRBD1. Germline CDR1 reads ENHRY; CDR2 reads SYGVKD. CDR3 length: 14 residues. The V and J ends lost 6 bases and 2 bases, in that order; junction bases with no gene match: 6. CDR3 in amino acids: CAIRSGGSPYEQYF. The CDR3 DNA reads as TGTGCCATCAGATCAGGGGGCTCCCCCTACGAGCAGTACTTC.